The next 14 T cell receptor beta chains were all read from a single sample in a study of T cells in Graves' hyperthyroidism and ophthalmopathy. Template material for amplifying TCR beta CDR3 regions consisted of RNA transcripts. The TCR CDR3 first-round RT-PCR relied on the HTBI primer set. TCRdb reanalysed the multiplex PCR reads using MiXCR and keeps one entry per CDR3 protein. The data contain 500,000 to 750,000 distinct CDR3 sequences, approximately 15% of them singletons. What was sequenced was blood. These receptors originate from a woman between 18 and 29 years old with Graves' ophthalmopathy.

In this sample, this clonotype turned up a few times. The chain couples TRBV5-1 to TRBJ1-3; D is perhaps TRBD1 (5 bases). Germline CDR1 SGHRS, CDR2 YFSETQ. Trimming stripped 4 bases from V and 0 bases from J, with 11 bases between. The CDR3 extends over 15 amino acids. CDR3 region: CASSPDTSSGNTIYF. CDR3 nucleotides: TGCGCCAGCAGCCCGGACACGTCCTCTGGAAACACCATATATTTT.

This clonotype was seen more than once but under ten times. The chain is built from TRBV6-5 and TRBJ2-6; TRBD1 aligns across 8 bases. After removal of 3 bases from V and 0 bases from J, the junction contained 4 bases not matched to a gene. Germline V gives CDR1 MNHEY, CDR2 SVGAGI. The length of the CDR3 is 17 residues. CDR3: CASSYRTGTSGANVLTF. In DNA, the CDR3 is TGTGCCAGCAGTTATCGGACAGGGACCTCTGGGGCCAACGTCCTGACTTTC.

This clonotype was detected only a few times. The rearrangement uses TRBV30 and TRBJ1-1, with 10 bases fitting TRBD1. V was pared by 5 bases and J by 1 base, with 4 bases of the junction left unmatched. Looked up from germline, CDR1 is GTSNPN and CDR2 is SVGIG (reference sequence). This CDR3 has 14 residues. DNA for the CDR3: TGTGCCTGGTGCCGGGACAGGGGGAACACTGAAGCTTTCTTT. Its translation: CAWCRDRGNTEAFF.

The chain couples TRBV4-1 to TRBJ2-1, with 11 bases fitting TRBD2. The ends lost 1 base at V and 8 bases at J; junction bases unmatched: 10. The CDR3 is made up of 17 amino acids. Germline V lookup: CDR1 MGHRA, CDR2 YSYEKL. The CDR3 DNA reads TGCGCCAGCAGCCAAGGTGGTAGCGGGAGGGCTGGGGATGAGCAGTTCTTC. Its protein is CASSQGGSGRAGDEQFF.

At least ten counts were recorded for this clonotype. The CDR3 region is CASSLSLAGIDTQYF. The CDR3 bases are TGTGCCAGCAGTCTCTCTCTAGCGGGAATAGATACGCAGTATTTT. This chain links TRBV12-3 or TRBV12-4 with TRBJ2-3; 9 bases are a match to TRBD2. The V and J ends lost 5 bases and 5 bases, in that order; junction bases with no gene match: 8. The CDR3 is 15 residues long.

The J gene is TRBJ2-1, the V gene TRBV20-1; 10 bases line up with TRBD2. This CDR3 spans 17 amino acids. The germline gives CDR1 DFQATT, CDR2 SNEGSKA (reference sequence). The V and J ends lost 6 bases and 4 bases, in that order; junction bases with no gene match: 15. CDR3 in DNA: TGCAGTGCCCGGCTAGCGGGAGTACGGTTAGAATACAATGAGCAGTTCTTC. Its translation is CSARLAGVRLEYNEQFF.

The J gene is TRBJ1-1, the V gene TRBV4-1; D is unresolved. CDR1 is MGHRA, CDR2 YSYEKL, per germline. V lost 1 base to trimming and J lost 0 bases, with 9 bases between them. The CDR3 is 15 residues long. CDR3: CASSQVPGLNTEAFF. The CDR3 DNA follows: TGCGCCAGCAGCCAAGTACCGGGCCTGAACACTGAAGCTTTCTTT.

In this sample, this clonotype turned up a few times. The V gene is TRBV4-2, the J gene TRBJ1-5; TRBD1 matches at 7 bases. The CDR3 has 16 residues. With V trimmed by 4 bases and J by 4 bases, 10 bases remained unmatched. CDR1 is LGHNA and CDR2 is YNFKEQ in the germline V gene. The CDR3 reads CASSPKGAGGNQPQHF. CDR3 sequence (DNA): TGTGCCAGCAGCCCGAAGGGGGCAGGGGGGAATCAGCCCCAGCATTTT.

Ten or more counts support this clonotype. The chain couples TRBV11-3 to TRBJ1-1; the D gene is possibly TRBD1 (5 bases). Germline V gene lookup returns CDR1 SGHNT and CDR2 YENEEA. The CDR3 spans 16 residues. The V and J ends lost 4 bases and 6 bases respectively, with 21 bases between them. CDR3 sequence (DNA): TGTGCCAGCAGCTCACCCCCGAAGCGGGGGTCGGCTGAAGCTTTCTTT. It specifies CASSSPPKRGSAEAFF. Drawing the rest from reference TRBV11-3 and TRBJ1-1, the complete variable domain is EAGVVQSPRYKIIEKKQPVAFWCNPISGHNTLYWYLQNLGQGPELLIRYENEEAVDDSQLPKDRFSAERLKGVDSTLKIQPAELGDSAVYLCASSSPPKRGSAEAFFGQGTRLTVV.

This clonotype showed up just a few times. V gene TRBV12-3 or TRBV12-4 combines with J gene TRBJ1-2; no reliable D call. This CDR3 region has 16 residues. V was cut by 6 bases and J by 1 base, with 18 bases left in between. This CDR3 reads CASSAPPLGNNYGYTF. CDR3 nucleotides: TGTGCCAGCAGCGCTCCGCCGCTCGGCAATAACTATGGCTACACCTTC.

This clonotype was detected many times. V is TRBV11-2 and J is TRBJ1-2; D is unresolved. The V gene lost 5 bases and the J gene lost 3 bases, with 16 bases spanning the gap. The CDR3 length is 15 residues. Germline lookup yields CDR1 SGHAT and CDR2 FQNNGV. This CDR3 is CASSRKAADYYGYTF. The CDR3 DNA reads as TGTGCCAGCAGCCGAAAGGCAGCTGACTACTATGGCTACACCTTC.

At least ten counts were recorded for this clonotype. The chain links TRBV12-5 to TRBJ2-7; the D is unclear. The CDR3 length is 14 residues. V dropped 0 bases and J dropped 2 bases, with 8 bases sitting between them. CDR1 LGHNT and CDR2 FRNRAP come from the germline V gene. The CDR3 region has the DNA TGTGCTAGTGGTTTGGTACCACAAACCTACGAGCAGTACTTC. Amino acid sequence: CASGLVPQTYEQYF.

The rearrangement links TRBV28 to TRBJ2-2, with D possibly being TRBD2 (6 bases). Germline V gives CDR1 MDHEN, CDR2 SYDVKM. V was clipped by 8 bases and J by 1 base, with 14 bases between them. This CDR3 spans 15 amino acids. The CDR3 region is CASAQGTQNTGELFF. The DNA of the CDR3 is TGTGCCAGCGCTCAAGGGACTCAGAACACCGGGGAGCTGTTTTTT.

This clonotype was seen repeatedly, ten times or more. This rearrangement joins TRBV29-1 to TRBJ2-2; D may be TRBD1 or TRBD2 (5 bases each). CDR1 is SQVTM, CDR2 ANQGSEA, per germline. This CDR3 region has 13 residues. The ends were cut back, 8 bases at V and 2 bases at J, with 12 bases in the middle. CDR3 sequence reads: CSLQGANTGELFF. The CDR3 DNA reads as TGCAGCCTGCAGGGAGCCAACACCGGGGAGCTGTTTTTT.